A single sample gave rise to the 31 T cell receptor beta chains below, sequenced in a study of cytomegalovirus exposure and HLA in healthy donors. 60 Vbeta and 13 Jbeta primers were used in PCR. Generated by immunoSEQ multiplex PCR, the TCRdb table keeps only in-frame clones and is missing some. Seen here are 150,000 to 200,000 clones, roughly 70% observed once, and the top ten hold around 1.5%. The sequencing sample was made of PBMCs. Receptor source: a girl between 5 and 17 years old in good health and CMV-seronegative.

This clone was detected only a few times. The chain employs TRBV29-1 and TRBJ1-5, with D possibly TRBD1 on 5 matching bases. Deletions cut 6 bases from V and 10 bases from J, with 22 bases between. Germline CDR1 reads SQVTM; CDR2 reads ANQGSEA. This CDR3 comprises 14 residues. The CDR3 DNA reads TGCAGCGTCGCGGAACACCTCGGGACTATCCCCCAGCATTTT. Translating gives CSVAEHLGTIPQHF.

The chain joins TRBV6-1 to TRBJ1-5; D not resolved. The CDR3 is made up of 15 amino acids. V lost 3 bases, J lost 0 bases, and 9 bases lay in between. Germline V lookup: CDR1 MNHNS, CDR2 SASEGT. As DNA, the CDR3 is TGTGCCAGCAGTGACCTAAGCTATAGCAATCAGCCCCAGCATTTT. This encodes CASSDLSYSNQPQHF.

This clone was detected only once. The chain combines TRBV4-1 with TRBJ2-1; TRBD2 is a possible D gene (6 bases). V lost 2 bases, J lost 9 bases, and 14 bases lay in between. This CDR3 is 14 amino acids long. Looked up from germline, CDR1 is MGHRA and CDR2 is YSYEKL. CDR3: CASSQPRLVSEQFF. The CDR3 bases are TGCGCCAGCAGCCAACCCCGACTAGTATCTGAGCAGTTCTTC.

The J gene is TRBJ2-7, the V gene TRBV12-5; weak D call: TRBD1 (5 bases). The CDR3 length is 14 residues. Germline V gives CDR1 LGHNT, CDR2 FRNRAP. The V end was cut by 1 base, the J end by 7 bases, with 14 bases between. The CDR3 coding sequence is TGTGCTAGTGGTTTGGGGGGCTACGGAGTGGAGCAGTACTTC. This codes for CASGLGGYGVEQYF.

V usage is TRBV5-1 and J usage is TRBJ2-7, with D possibly matching TRBD1 (6 bases). This CDR3 contains 17 residues. Per the germline V gene, CDR1 is SGHRS and CDR2 is YFSETQ. The V gene lost 4 bases and the J gene lost 4 bases, with 24 bases spanning the gap. CDR3: CASSLTTGQSDLYEQYF. Written as DNA, the CDR3 is TGCGCCAGCAGCCTTACGACAGGTCAGAGCGACTTATACGAGCAGTACTTC.

The chain couples TRBV2 to TRBJ1-2, with unresolved D. CDR3 length equals 16 residues. Trimming cost V 7 bases and J 1 base, with 19 bases left between them. Germline CDR1 and CDR2: SNHLY and FYNNEI. The DNA of the CDR3 is TGTGCCAGCATGGGAGGGCAGTTCGGGGATAACTATGGCTACACCTTC. Translated: CASMGGQFGDNYGYTF.

The V call is TRBV7-3, the J call TRBJ2-2, with 9 nucleotides matching TRBD2. Trimming took 2 bases from V and 2 from J; bases not matched to a gene: 6. This CDR3 contains 17 residues. Germline CDR1 SGHTA, CDR2 FQGTGA. CDR3 in DNA: TGTGCCAGCAGCTTAGACGAGCGGGGGGAAAACACCGGGGAGCTGTTTTTT. Its protein product is CASSLDERGENTGELFF.

The sample holds a few counts of this clone. The chain combines TRBV6-1 with TRBJ1-1; the D gene is possibly TRBD1 (5 bases). Germline values: CDR1 MNHNS, CDR2 SASEGT. The length of the CDR3 is 17 residues. The V end was cut by 2 bases, the J end by 2 bases, with 18 bases between. This CDR3 reads CASSEFVADSTNTEAFF. DNA for the CDR3: TGTGCCAGCAGTGAATTCGTCGCTGACAGTACCAACACTGAAGCTTTCTTT.

This chain uses TRBV15 with TRBJ1-2; D is uncertain. There are 12 residues in the CDR3. Germline V CDR1 and CDR2: LNHNV, YYDKDF (reference sequence). V lost 5 bases and J lost 4, with 8 bases in between. This CDR3 is CATSQDSYGYTF. CDR3 sequence (DNA): TGTGCCACCAGCCAGGACTCCTATGGCTACACCTTC. The full variable domain, completed using reference TRBV15 and TRBJ1-2, is DAMVIQNPRYQVTQFGKPVTLSCSQTLNHNVMYWYQQKSSQAPKLLFHYYDKDFNNEADTPDNFQSRRPNTSFCFLDIRSPGLGDTAMYLCATSQDSYGYTFGSGTRLTVV.

Only a few counts were recorded for this clone. This rearrangement joins TRBV6-5 to TRBJ1-6; D might be TRBD1 (6 bases). V was pared by 3 bases and J by 6 bases, with 15 bases between. CDR1 MNHEY and CDR2 SVGAGI come from the germline V gene. The CDR3 sequence is 16 residues long. CDR3: CASSYPQGRGNSPLHF. In DNA form, the CDR3 reads TGTGCCAGCAGTTATCCCCAGGGGCGAGGTAATTCACCCCTCCACTTT.

This clone has only one observation. The rearrangement joins TRBV30 to TRBJ2-3; TRBD2 agrees at 8 bases. The CDR3 covers 15 residues. After removal of 0 bases from V and 6 bases from J, the junction contained 8 bases not matched to a gene. The germline gives CDR1 GTSNPN, CDR2 SVGIG (reference sequence). As DNA, the CDR3 is TGTGCCTGGAGTGTACTAGCGGCCCTCCCGGATACGCAGTATTTT. It codes for CAWSVLAALPDTQYF.

The chain is built from TRBV19 and TRBJ2-1, with 11 positions matching TRBD1. V shed 3 bases and J 0 bases; nucleotides not matched to a gene: 4. This CDR3 has 17 residues. In germline, CDR1 is LNHDA, CDR2 SQIVND (reference sequence). CDR3 sequence: CASSIWTGGRSYNEQFF. As DNA, the CDR3 is TGTGCCAGTAGTATCTGGACAGGGGGCCGCTCCTACAATGAGCAGTTCTTC.

The chain combines TRBV5-4 with TRBJ2-7; 8 positions agree with TRBD1. CDR1 is SGHNT and CDR2 is YYREEE in the germline V gene (reference sequence). V trimming: 4 bases; J trimming: 2 bases; junction bases outside the gene matches: 8. The CDR3 consists of 15 residues. For the CDR3, the DNA is TGTGCCAGCAGCCCGACAGGGGACCCTGCCTACGAGCAGTACTTC. It is translated as CASSPTGDPAYEQYF. The full variable domain, in which reference TRBV5-4 and TRBJ2-7 provide the parts outside the CDR3, is ETGVTQSPTHLIKTRGQQVTLRCSSQSGHNTVSWYQQALGQGPQFIFQYYREEENGRGNFPPRFSGLQFPNYSSELNVNALELDDSALYLCASSPTGDPAYEQYFGPGTRLTVT.

J is TRBJ1-2 and V is TRBV25-1; maybe TRBD1 (6 bases). Trimming stripped 2 bases from V and 4 bases from J, with 17 bases between. Germline V gives CDR1 MGHDK, CDR2 SYGVNS. The CDR3 runs 16 residues. The CDR3 nucleotides read TGTGCCAGCAGTGAAAGTTGGGACAAACGGGGCTATGGCTACACCTTC. Encoded protein: CASSESWDKRGYGYTF.

The gene calls are TRBV4-2 and TRBJ1-4; D possibly corresponds to TRBD1 (5 bases). This CDR3 contains 14 residues. V lost 0 bases and J lost 8, with 10 bases in between. The germline V gene has CDR1 LGHNA and CDR2 YNFKEQ. In nucleotides, the CDR3 is TGTGCCAGCAGCCAAGATCCGACAGACGAAAAACTGTTTTTT. Translating gives CASSQDPTDEKLFF.

This chain uses TRBV6-6 with TRBJ1-2; TRBD1 aligns across 10 bases. The CDR3 extends over 15 amino acids. Trimming removed 6 bases from V and 8 bases from J; junction bases left unmatched: 12. CDR1 and CDR2 (germline): MNHNY, SVGAGI (reference sequence). The CDR3 DNA reads as TGTGCCAGCAGCGATTCCCCCGGGACAGGGGACGGCTACACCTTC. Its protein product is CASSDSPGTGDGYTF.

This chain joins TRBV4-1 and TRBJ1-5; D is perhaps TRBD1 (6 bases). The germline V gene encodes CDR1 MGHRA and CDR2 YSYEKL. The CDR3 runs to 13 residues. V dropped 4 bases and J dropped 9 bases, with 13 bases sitting between them. As DNA, the CDR3 is TGCGCCAGCAGCCCTGGACAGAGGGGGCCCCAGCATTTT. Translated, it gives CASSPGQRGPQHF.

V gene TRBV5-1 combines with J gene TRBJ2-3; TRBD2 might be the D (5 bases). The germline V and J ends were trimmed by 1 base and 2 bases, with 8 bases remaining between them. Per germline, CDR1 SGHRS and CDR2 YFSETQ. The CDR3 is 14 amino acids. Written as DNA, the CDR3 is TGCGCCAGCAGCTTGTCCGGGGTCACAGATACGCAGTATTTT. It is translated as CASSLSGVTDTQYF.

The chain links TRBV1 to TRBJ2-2; the tabulated D call, TRBD1, remains unverified against the DNA. TRBV1 is annotated as a pseudogene. The CDR3 is 15 amino acids. The CDR3 loop reads CTSSQEQGKTGELFF. As DNA, the CDR3 is TGCACCAGCAGCCAAGAACAGGGGAAAACCGGGGAGCTGTTTTTT.

The V call is TRBV29-1, the J call TRBJ1-1, with 7 bases lining up with TRBD1. The germline gives CDR1 SQVTM, CDR2 ANQGSEA. Trimming removed 4 bases from V and 5 bases from J; junction bases left unmatched: 7. This CDR3 contains 13 residues. Here the CDR3 reads CSVARGEGTEAFF. The CDR3 DNA reads TGCAGCGTTGCCAGGGGGGAAGGAACTGAAGCTTTCTTT.

The chain couples TRBV9 to TRBJ2-7, with 10 bases fitting TRBD2. CDR1 is SGDLS, CDR2 YYNGEE, per germline. This CDR3 comprises 16 residues. V was pared by 1 base and J by 2 bases, with 6 bases of the junction left unmatched. The CDR3 region is CASSVQELAGTYEQYF. DNA of the CDR3: TGTGCCAGCAGCGTACAGGAACTAGCGGGAACCTACGAGCAGTACTTC. Full variable domain (rest looked up from reference TRBV9 and TRBJ2-7): DSGVTQTPKHLITATGQRVTLRCSPRSGDLSVYWYQQSLDQGLQFLIQYYNGEERAKGNILERFSAQQFPDLHSELNLSSLELGDSALYFCASSVQELAGTYEQYFGPGTRLTVT.

The V gene is TRBV7-2, the J gene TRBJ2-7, with 8 bases identical to TRBD2. The CDR3 runs to 16 residues. V lost 4 bases and J lost 4; bases outside the gene matches: 12. The germline V gene has CDR1 SGHTA and CDR2 FQGNSA. The CDR3 DNA is TGTGCCAGCAGCTCCCAAGCGGCGGGGGGACGGTACGAGCAGTACTTC. Encoded protein: CASSSQAAGGRYEQYF. The variable domain in full, with the rest retrieved from reference TRBV7-2 and TRBJ2-7, is GAGVSQSPSNKVTEKGKDVELRCDPISGHTALYWYRQSLGQGLEFLIYFQGNSAPDKSGLPSDRFSAERTGGSVSTLTIQRTQQEDSAVYLCASSSQAAGGRYEQYFGPGTRLTVT.

In the case of this clone: At one of its ends the junction is not consistent with the germline gene, which may arise from a read error. The same CDR3 also results from other DNA sequences found in this sample. V is TRBV30 and J is TRBJ1-2; 7 nucleotides align to TRBD1. The germline V gene has CDR1 GTSNPN and CDR2 SVGIG (reference sequence). The CDR3 has 14 amino acids. The CDR3 sequence is CACYRQGTIYGYTF. In DNA form, the CDR3 reads TGCGCCTGTTACCGACAGGGTACCATCTATGGCTACACCTTC.

This clone was seen just once. The chain is built from TRBV9 and TRBJ1-6, with TRBD1 matching over 10 bases. With 3 bases clipped from V and 8 bases from J, the junction kept 2 bases outside the gene matches. The germline V gene encodes CDR1 SGDLS and CDR2 YYNGEE. The CDR3 totals 14 residues. CDR3 region: CASSAGTGDSPLHF. The CDR3 DNA follows: TGTGCCAGCAGCGCGGGGACAGGGGATTCACCCCTCCACTTT.

The chain carries TRBV5-1 and TRBJ1-2; possible D gene TRBD1, 6 bases. CDR1 is SGHRS and CDR2 is YFSETQ in the germline V gene. This CDR3 has 16 residues. The germline V and J ends were trimmed by 2 bases and 1 base, with 15 bases remaining between them. The CDR3: CASSLGGAPGNYGYTF. The CDR3 DNA is TGCGCCAGCAGCTTAGGGGGGGCCCCGGGTAACTATGGCTACACCTTC. The full variable domain, with the rest looked up from reference TRBV5-1 and TRBJ1-2, is KAGVTQTPRYLIKTRGQQVTLSCSPISGHRSVSWYQQTPGQGLQFLFEYFSETQRNKGNFPGRFSGRQFSNSRSEMNVSTLELGDSALYLCASSLGGAPGNYGYTFGSGTRLTVV.

The chain uses TRBV5-4 and TRBJ1-1; TRBD1 agrees at 9 bases. The germline V gene encodes CDR1 SGHNT and CDR2 YYREEE (reference sequence). V shed 3 bases, J shed 8 bases, and the junction held 11 bases outside the gene matches. The CDR3 loop spans 15 amino acids. CDR3 DNA: TGTGCCAGCAGCTCCTGGGACAGGGTTTTCGGGGAAGCTTTCTTT. Its translation: CASSSWDRVFGEAFF.

The chain has TRBV29-1 and TRBJ2-3; 7 bases match TRBD1. V lost 2 bases and J lost 4; bases outside the gene matches: 3. This CDR3 is 13 amino acids long. Per the germline V gene, CDR1 is SQVTM and CDR2 is ANQGSEA. CDR3: CSVERGQSDTQYF. The CDR3 DNA sequence: TGCAGCGTTGAAAGGGGGCAGTCAGATACGCAGTATTTT.

The table lists this clone with a few counts. The CDR3 region has the DNA TGCAGTGCTGCAGGGGGCGATGAGCAGTTCTTC. This gives the protein CSAAGGDEQFF. This chain connects TRBV20-1 to TRBJ2-1, with 8 nucleotides matching TRBD1. CDR3 size: 11 residues. Per germline, CDR1 DFQATT and CDR2 SNEGSKA (reference sequence). The trim removed 5 bases at V and 8 bases at J, leaving 2 bases unmatched.

The chain has TRBV30 and TRBJ1-3, with D possibly being TRBD1 (6 bases). The germline CDR1 and CDR2 sequences are GTSNPN and SVGIG (reference sequence). Trimming pared 2 bases from V and 0 bases from J, leaving 11 bases between. The length of the CDR3 is 15 residues. Here the CDR3 DNA reads TGTGCCTGGAGTCCGGACAGTAGCTCTGGAAACACCATATATTTT. Amino acids: CAWSPDSSSGNTIYF.

This sequence joins TRBV5-1 and TRBJ2-7; a weak D match, TRBD2 (6 bases). Germline assignment: CDR1 SGHRS and CDR2 YFSETQ. Trimming shortened V by 7 bases and J by 0 bases, and 11 bases separated the two germline ends. This CDR3 comprises 13 residues. CDR3 nucleotide sequence: TGCGCCAGCTCCTTCGGGAGCTCCTACGAGCAGTACTTC. Amino acids: CASSFGSSYEQYF. The entire variable domain, with the rest obtained from reference TRBV5-1 and TRBJ2-7, is as follows: KAGVTQTPRYLIKTRGQQVTLSCSPISGHRSVSWYQQTPGQGLQFLFEYFSETQRNKGNFPGRFSGRQFSNSRSEMNVSTLELGDSALYLCASSFGSSYEQYFGPGTRLTVT.

There are a few counts of this clone. The chain recombines TRBV11-1 with TRBJ1-1; tentatively, D is TRBD1 (5 bases). Germline CDR1 is SGHAT and CDR2 is FQDESV (reference sequence). The CDR3 length is 15 residues. The V and J ends lost 3 bases and 4 bases respectively, with 15 bases between them. The CDR3 here is CASSLEGRRVTEAFF. Here the CDR3 DNA reads TGTGCCAGCAGCTTGGAGGGGCGAAGGGTCACTGAAGCTTTCTTT.